These 23 T cell receptor beta chains came from one sample sequenced in a study of blood T cell repertoires in COVID-19. Clones were sequenced by immunoSEQ multiplex PCR, and TCRdb holds only the in-frame ones, with some missing. The data show some 220,000 clones, just under 85% seen once. The specimen was peripheral blood. Receptors were obtained from a man aged 50 or older with acute or convalescent COVID-19.

The chain links TRBV6-2 or TRBV6-3 to TRBJ2-3; possible D gene TRBD2, 6 bases. Trimming stripped 0 bases from V and 2 bases from J, with 12 bases between. The CDR3 extends over 16 amino acids. Germline loops: CDR1 MNHEY, CDR2 SVGEGT. The CDR3 DNA sequence: TGTGCCAGCAGTTACTCTAGCGGTGGCACCACAGATACGCAGTATTTT. Translating it yields CASSYSSGGTTDTQYF.

The rearrangement links TRBV7-9 to TRBJ2-5, with 7 bases identical to TRBD2. CDR3 length equals 15 residues. Germline V gene data show CDR1 as SEHNR and CDR2 as FQNEAQ (reference sequence). V lost 4 bases, J lost 2 bases, and 7 bases stayed unmatched. As DNA, the CDR3 is TGTGCCAGCAGCTCCCCCGGGGAGGGGCAAGAGACCCAGTACTTC. It codes for CASSSPGEGQETQYF.

The gene calls are TRBV28 and TRBJ1-3; D is possibly TRBD1 (6 bases). Germline lookup yields CDR1 MDHEN and CDR2 SYDVKM. V shed 3 bases and J shed 3 bases, with 9 bases lying between them. The CDR3 runs 14 residues. CDR3 loop: CASSLGGLGNTIYF. CDR3 nucleotides: TGTGCCAGCAGTTTGGGGGGGCTTGGAAACACCATATATTTT. The whole variable domain, filled in from reference TRBV28 and TRBJ1-3, reads DVKVTQSSRYLVKRTGEKVFLECVQDMDHENMFWYRQDPGLGLRLIYFSYDVKMKEKGDIPEGYSVSREKKERFSLILESASTNQTSMYLCASSLGGLGNTIYFGEGSWLTVV.

The chain uses TRBV25-1 and TRBJ1-1; 8 nucleotides match TRBD1. This CDR3 has 14 residues. Germline trimming cut 5 bases from V and 5 bases from J; bases unmatched to any gene: 7. CDR1 and CDR2 from the germline V gene are MGHDK and SYGVNS. The CDR3 loop reads CASSLTRGRTEAFF. In DNA, the CDR3 is TGTGCCAGCAGTTTAACCAGGGGGCGGACTGAAGCTTTCTTT.

The rearrangement links TRBV3-1 (or the pseudogene TRBV3-2) to TRBJ1-5; 8 positions match TRBD1. The V segment lost 4 bases and the J segment 5 bases; nucleotides outside the gene matches: 7. Per the germline V gene, CDR1 is LGHDT and CDR2 is YNNKEL (reference sequence). The CDR3 covers 15 residues. The CDR3 here is CASSPTGVPDQPQHF. The CDR3 bases are TGTGCCAGCAGCCCGACAGGGGTCCCCGATCAGCCCCAGCATTTT.

This chain connects TRBV12-3 or TRBV12-4 to TRBJ1-5; no reliable D call. Trimming removed 3 bases at V and 11 bases at J, with 11 bases between. The CDR3 has 12 residues. CDR3 nucleotides: TGTGCCAGCAGTTTCCAGGAATCGTCCCAGCATTTT. It is translated as CASSFQESSQHF.

This chain uses TRBV5-5 with TRBJ1-1, with D perhaps TRBD1 (6 bases). V was shortened by 4 bases and J by 8 bases, with 12 bases between the two germline ends. This CDR3 comprises 12 residues. Germline V CDR1 and CDR2: SGHKS, YYEKEE (reference sequence). CDR3 region: CASSQWTDEAFF. CDR3 nucleotide sequence: TGTGCCAGCAGCCAATGGACAGACGAAGCTTTCTTT.

The V and J genes are TRBV19 and TRBJ1-1; 7 bases agree with TRBD1. V trimming: 4 bases; J trimming: 3 bases; junction bases outside the gene matches: 5. The CDR3 contains 14 residues. The germline gives CDR1 LNHDA, CDR2 SQIVND (reference sequence). For the CDR3, the DNA is TGTGCCAGTAGTAAGGGACAGAGCCACACTGAAGCTTTCTTT. It encodes CASSKGQSHTEAFF.

As for this clone: Other DNA sequences from this sample encode an identical CDR3 as well. The rearrangement links TRBV18 to TRBJ2-7; the match to TRBD1 covers 8 bases. The V gene end was trimmed by 6 bases and the J gene end by 2 bases; junction bases not matched to a gene: 6. This CDR3 is built from 14 residues. Germline CDR1 reads KGHSH; CDR2 reads LQKENI. The CDR3 nucleotides read TGTGCCAGCTCTCCTAGACAGGGGACCTACGAGCAGTACTTC. Protein sequence: CASSPRQGTYEQYF. Together with reference TRBV18 and TRBJ2-7, the CDR3 gives the full variable domain: NAGVMQNPRHLVRRRGQEARLRCSPMKGHSHVYWYRQLPEEGLKFMVYLQKENIIDESGMPKERFSAEFPKEGPSILRIQQVVRGDSAAYFCASSPRQGTYEQYFGPGTRLTVT.

The chain employs TRBV5-6 and TRBJ2-5; D possibly corresponds to TRBD2 (6 bases). V was trimmed by 0 bases and J by 5 bases, leaving 11 bases between them. CDR1 and CDR2 from the germline V gene are SGHDT and YYEEEE. This CDR3 spans 14 amino acids. CDR3 amino acids: CASSLGGRGETQYF. DNA for the CDR3: TGTGCCAGCAGCTTGGGGGGCCGGGGGGAGACCCAGTACTTC.

This chain connects TRBV27 to TRBJ1-5; no definite D call. Per germline, CDR1 MNHEY and CDR2 SMNVEV (reference sequence). Trimming took off 2 bases at V and 2 bases at J, with 7 bases between the two ends. This CDR3 region has 14 residues. The CDR3 reads CASSLVRGNQPQHF. The CDR3 DNA sequence: TGTGCCAGCAGTTTAGTCCGGGGCAATCAGCCCCAGCATTTT.

V and J are TRBV5-1 and TRBJ2-2; D might be TRBD2 (6 bases). The V gene's germline CDR1 is SGHRS and CDR2 YFSETQ. CDR3 length: 16 residues. V was trimmed by 1 base and J by 3 bases, leaving 13 bases between them. The CDR3 DNA sequence: TGCGCCAGCAGCTTGCTTGGGGGACTCGACACCGGGGAGCTGTTTTTT. Translating gives CASSLLGGLDTGELFF.

Details on this clone: The same CDR3 is also encoded by other DNA sequences in this sample. The V and J genes are TRBV9 and TRBJ2-7; 10 bases align to TRBD1. J lost 3 bases, V lost 4 bases, and 4 bases had no gene match. The CDR3 is made up of 14 amino acids. From germline, CDR1 is SGDLS and CDR2 YYNGEE. The chain's CDR3 is CASSPGQGGYEQYF. In nucleotides, the CDR3 is TGTGCCAGCAGCCCCGGACAGGGGGGCTACGAGCAGTACTTC.

V gene TRBV6-5 combines with J gene TRBJ1-3; possibly TRBD1 for D (6 bases). The germline V gene has CDR1 MNHEY and CDR2 SVGAGI. V shed 6 bases and J shed 1 base, with 7 bases lying between them. The CDR3 runs to 13 residues. The CDR3 here is CASRGTSGNTIYF. The DNA of the CDR3 is TGTGCCAGCAGGGGGACATCTGGAAACACCATATATTTT.

The V call is TRBV28, the J call TRBJ2-7, with D possibly being TRBD2 (6 bases). This CDR3 has 15 residues. Germline CDR1 MDHEN, CDR2 SYDVKM. Trimming pared 2 bases from V and 2 bases from J, leaving 13 bases between. CDR3: CASSLGPSVTYEQYF. For the CDR3, the DNA is TGTGCCAGCAGTTTAGGGCCTAGCGTTACCTACGAGCAGTACTTC.

The sample holds one count of this clone. The CDR3 DNA is TGTGCCAGCAGTTTATCAGGACTCCAGGGGGTAGGCTACACCTTC. It translates to CASSLSGLQGVGYTF. The V gene is TRBV27, the J gene TRBJ1-2; 7 nucleotides align to TRBD1. The CDR3 length is 15 residues. V trimming: 0 bases; J trimming: 8 bases; junction bases outside the gene matches: 9. Germline V gives CDR1 MNHEY, CDR2 SMNVEV (reference sequence).

The chain links TRBV30 to TRBJ1-5; the D is unclear. Per germline, CDR1 GTSNPN and CDR2 SVGIG (reference sequence). This CDR3 region has 14 residues. V was pared by 1 base and J by 4 bases, with 11 bases between. CDR3 loop: CAWSGASSNQPQHF. The CDR3 nucleotides are TGTGCCTGGAGTGGGGCATCGTCGAATCAGCCCCAGCATTTT.

The chain combines TRBV11-2 with TRBJ1-6, with 10 bases matching TRBD1. Germline V gene data show CDR1 as SGHAT and CDR2 as FQNNGV. This CDR3 contains 17 residues. Losses at the gene ends were 1 base for V and 8 bases for J; bases not matched to a gene: 8. CDR3: CASSLASTGGWYSPLHF. CDR3 in DNA: TGTGCCAGCAGCTTAGCTTCGACAGGGGGCTGGTATTCACCCCTCCACTTT.

The chain joins TRBV23-1 to TRBJ1-6, with D uncertain. TRBV23-1 is flagged as an ORF with uncertain function. The CDR3 has 16 amino acids. V shed 6 bases and J shed 7 bases, with 19 bases lying between them. CDR3 in amino acids: CASRPVMAGRNSPLHF. The CDR3 nucleotides are TGCGCCAGCAGACCTGTTATGGCGGGGAGGAATTCACCCCTCCACTTT.

This chain joins TRBV11-3 and TRBJ1-5; a weak D match, TRBD1 (5 bases). V lost 1 base, J lost 4 bases, and 11 bases lay in between. CDR1 is SGHNT and CDR2 is YENEEA in the germline V gene. The CDR3 is 15 amino acids. The CDR3 coding sequence is TGTGCCAGCAGCTTAGGGGCAGGGCCGAATCAGCCCCAGCATTTT. This sequence encodes CASSLGAGPNQPQHF. Complete variable domain (other parts from reference TRBV11-3 and TRBJ1-5): EAGVVQSPRYKIIEKKQPVAFWCNPISGHNTLYWYLQNLGQGPELLIRYENEEAVDDSQLPKDRFSAERLKGVDSTLKIQPAELGDSAVYLCASSLGAGPNQPQHFGDGTRLSIL.

V and J are TRBV9 and TRBJ1-4; 9 bases align to TRBD1. Germline lookup yields CDR1 SGDLS and CDR2 YYNGEE. J lost 5 bases, V lost 2 bases, and 4 bases had no gene match. The CDR3 runs 15 residues. The CDR3 DNA reads TGTGCCAGCAGCGTGGGGGACAGGGTAAATGAAAAACTGTTTTTT. It translates to CASSVGDRVNEKLFF. Together with reference TRBV9 and TRBJ1-4, the CDR3 gives the full variable domain: DSGVTQTPKHLITATGQRVTLRCSPRSGDLSVYWYQQSLDQGLQFLIQYYNGEERAKGNILERFSAQQFPDLHSELNLSSLELGDSALYFCASSVGDRVNEKLFFGSGTQLSVL.

V gene TRBV27 combines with J gene TRBJ2-7; TRBD2 matches 7 bases. The J segment lost 2 bases and the V segment lost 0 bases, leaving 13 bases of the junction unmatched. CDR3 length equals 18 residues. CDR1 is MNHEY, CDR2 SMNVEV, per germline (reference sequence). Written as DNA, the CDR3 is TGTGCCAGCAGTTTATCATACCCGCTAGCGGCACGAACCTACGAGCAGTACTTC. Translation gives CASSLSYPLAARTYEQYF.

The gene calls are TRBV2 and TRBJ1-2, with 8 positions matching TRBD1. The CDR3 consists of 15 residues. The V gene end was trimmed by 6 bases and the J gene end by 4 bases; junction bases not matched to a gene: 10. Germline V gene lookup returns CDR1 SNHLY and CDR2 FYNNEI. The CDR3 protein is CASRFRGLEIYGYTF. The CDR3 DNA reads as TGTGCCAGCAGGTTCAGGGGGCTCGAGATCTATGGCTACACCTTC.